Presented here are 8 T cell receptor beta chains from one specimen sequenced in a study of T cell changes during pregnancy in multiple sclerosis. Profiling relied on immunoSEQ multiplex PCR, and the TCRdb table lists in-frame clones only, not all of them. The sample includes tens of thousands of clones, more than 70% of them seen just once. Sequenced material: CD4+ T cells from peripheral blood mononuclear cells, taken in the first trimester of pregnancy. The receptors originated from a female donor with multiple sclerosis, enrolled in a pregnancy study.

This clone was seen more than once but under ten times. The V gene is TRBV19, the J gene TRBJ1-1, with D possibly TRBD1 on 5 matching bases. V shed 5 bases and J shed 1 base, with 14 bases lying between them. Germline CDR1 is LNHDA and CDR2 is SQIVND (reference sequence). The length of the CDR3 is 15 residues. DNA for the CDR3: TGTGCCAGTAGTCTGATGGTGCAGGGGAACACTGAAGCTTTCTTT. Translating it yields CASSLMVQGNTEAFF.

This chain uses TRBV9 with TRBJ2-3, with D possibly being TRBD2 (7 bases). The CDR3 spans 16 residues. Germline lookup yields CDR1 SGDLS and CDR2 YYNGEE. Trimming removed 5 bases from V and 4 bases from J, with 20 bases in between. The chain's CDR3 is CASRPGGGAVADTQYF. The CDR3 DNA reads as TGTGCCAGCAGGCCGGGGGGCGGAGCGGTGGCAGATACGCAGTATTTT. Looking up the rest from reference TRBV9 and TRBJ2-3 gives the full variable domain: DSGVTQTPKHLITATGQRVTLRCSPRSGDLSVYWYQQSLDQGLQFLIQYYNGEERAKGNILERFSAQQFPDLHSELNLSSLELGDSALYFCASRPGGGAVADTQYFGPGTRLTVL.

This clone has just a few counts. CDR3 coding DNA: TGTGCCAGTACGAGTTCAGGGGGCGACGAAAAACTGTTTTTT. The encoded protein is CASTSSGGDEKLFF. The rearrangement links TRBV19 to TRBJ1-4; 8 bases line up with TRBD1. The CDR3 loop spans 14 amino acids. J gave up 8 bases and V 7 bases, and 9 bases lay outside the gene matches. CDR1 and CDR2 from the germline V gene are LNHDA and SQIVND (reference sequence).

The chain links TRBV19 to TRBJ1-2; TRBD1 aligns across 7 bases. CDR1 and CDR2 (germline): LNHDA, SQIVND (reference sequence). This CDR3 spans 13 amino acids. The V segment lost 4 bases and the J segment 5 bases; nucleotides outside the gene matches: 4. The CDR3 DNA sequence: TGTGCCAGTAGTAATACAGGGGTTTATGGCTACACCTTC. Translation: CASSNTGVYGYTF.

V and J are TRBV16 and TRBJ1-2; TRBD1 matches 7 bases. The V and J ends lost 0 bases and 4 bases, in that order; junction bases with no gene match: 8. The germline gives CDR1 KGHSY, CDR2 FQNENV. The length of the CDR3 is 16 residues. CDR3 DNA: TGTGCCAGCAGCCAATCGGGCAGGGGGGAATCCTATGGCTACACCTTC. Translated: CASSQSGRGESYGYTF.

The V call is TRBV11-3, the J call TRBJ2-1; the match to TRBD2 covers 7 bases. V gave up 8 bases and J gave up 6 bases; unmatched junction bases: 4. The CDR3 is 12 residues long. Germline V lookup: CDR1 SGHNT, CDR2 YENEEA. Written as DNA, the CDR3 is TGTGCCAGCGGGACTACTAGCAATGAGCAGTTCTTC. Translated, it gives CASGTTSNEQFF.

The chain joins TRBV25-1 to TRBJ2-1; D perhaps matches TRBD2 (7 bases). Germline loops: CDR1 MGHDK, CDR2 SYGVNS. V was trimmed by 6 bases and J by 12 bases, leaving 12 bases between them. The CDR3 has 11 amino acids. The CDR3 loop is CASSAGGRQFF. CDR3 bases: TGTGCCAGCAGCGCCGGGGGGCGGCAGTTCTTC.

The chain combines TRBV19 with TRBJ2-6; D not certain. Germline V lookup: CDR1 LNHDA, CDR2 SQIVND (reference sequence). This CDR3 spans 14 amino acids. The V end lost 10 bases, the J end lost 4 bases, and 14 bases lay between the germline ends. The CDR3 nucleotides are TGTGCCACCAACCTTGAGGAGGGGGCCAACGTCCTGACTTTC. This gives the protein CATNLEEGANVLTF.